These T cell receptor beta chains were read from a single sample in a study of CD4 T cells in relation to SARS-CoV-2 and coronaviruses. Their recognized antigens are unknown. The repertoire was sequenced with immunoSEQ multiplex PCR; TCRdb's copy has only in-frame clones and lacks some. The repertoire has roughly 20,000 clones, 74% of them found once; the top ten carry over 10%. Sequenced sample: CD4+ T cells from PBMCs, cultured in vitro. The origin of the receptors is a human donor in good health. Each CDR3 is given without its conserved first and last residue. A D gene is named only where the DNA matches it firmly. Only some rows state a clone size, as once, few, many or a class for expanded clones.

j_gene: TRBJ1-5; abundance: once; v_gene: TRBV25-1; d_gene: .; CDR3aa: ASSTSTGVPQH
j_gene: TRBJ1-1; abundance: few; v_gene: TRBV10-3; d_gene: .; CDR3aa: AISVGVLGTEAF
j_gene: TRBJ2-2; abundance: .; v_gene: TRBV11-3; d_gene: TRBD1; CDR3aa: ASRSGTGVRELF
j_gene: TRBJ2-5; abundance: .; v_gene: TRBV5-1; d_gene: TRBD1; CDR3aa: ASSPESGQGETQY
j_gene: TRBJ1-5; abundance: once; v_gene: TRBV19; d_gene: TRBD1; CDR3aa: ASSAGQADQPQH
j_gene: TRBJ1-4; abundance: .; v_gene: TRBV5-5; d_gene: .; CDR3aa: ASSLVGNEKLF
j_gene: TRBJ2-1; abundance: .; v_gene: TRBV3-1/TRBV3-2; d_gene: TRBD2; CDR3aa: ASSQDRLAGLNEQF
j_gene: TRBJ2-5; abundance: .; v_gene: TRBV30; d_gene: .; CDR3aa: AWNLWGQETQY
j_gene: TRBJ1-1; abundance: few; v_gene: TRBV7-9; d_gene: .; CDR3aa: ASSRGQYLTEAF
j_gene: TRBJ2-1; abundance: once; v_gene: TRBV27; d_gene: .; CDR3aa: ASSLFGSEQF
j_gene: TRBJ1-5; abundance: .; v_gene: TRBV6-6; d_gene: TRBD1; CDR3aa: ASNDRAENQPQH
j_gene: TRBJ2-1; abundance: .; v_gene: TRBV3-1/TRBV3-2; d_gene: TRBD2; CDR3aa: ASSQDRTSGRRYNEQF
j_gene: TRBJ2-5; abundance: .; v_gene: TRBV30; d_gene: .; CDR3aa: AWSRSVTYQETQY
j_gene: TRBJ1-2; abundance: .; v_gene: TRBV19; d_gene: .; CDR3aa: ATSTGRPIGYT
j_gene: TRBJ1-5; abundance: .; v_gene: TRBV27; d_gene: .; CDR3aa: ASSSSGTYQPQH
j_gene: TRBJ2-7; abundance: few; v_gene: TRBV19; d_gene: TRBD1; CDR3aa: ASSWQDREYEQY
j_gene: TRBJ2-7; abundance: .; v_gene: TRBV25-1; d_gene: TRBD1; CDR3aa: ASSPPGQGNVEY
j_gene: TRBJ2-1; abundance: .; v_gene: TRBV6-5; d_gene: TRBD2; CDR3aa: ASSYSTSGRDNEQF
j_gene: TRBJ1-5; abundance: .; v_gene: TRBV12-5; d_gene: TRBD1; CDR3aa: ASGTGGNQPQH
j_gene: TRBJ2-7; abundance: .; v_gene: TRBV12-3/TRBV12-4; d_gene: .; CDR3aa: ASSWGGAYEQY
j_gene: TRBJ2-1; abundance: few; v_gene: TRBV4-2; d_gene: TRBD1; CDR3aa: ASSQVEGQGAVYNEQF
j_gene: TRBJ2-1; abundance: .; v_gene: TRBV9; d_gene: TRBD1; CDR3aa: ASSIGQGNYPPYYNEQF
j_gene: TRBJ2-1; abundance: few; v_gene: TRBV6-5; d_gene: .; CDR3aa: ASAMGLANMF
j_gene: TRBJ2-2; abundance: few; v_gene: TRBV7-9; d_gene: TRBD1; CDR3aa: ASSLGDRNTGELF
j_gene: TRBJ2-7; abundance: .; v_gene: TRBV6-5; d_gene: .; CDR3aa: ASEDPRTGSYEQY
j_gene: TRBJ2-7; abundance: .; v_gene: TRBV3-1/TRBV3-2; d_gene: .; CDR3aa: ASSQVQGSYEQY
j_gene: TRBJ1-6; abundance: few; v_gene: TRBV3-1/TRBV3-2; d_gene: .; CDR3aa: ASSQVGGGPLH
j_gene: TRBJ2-2; abundance: .; v_gene: TRBV3-1/TRBV3-2; d_gene: .; CDR3aa: ASSPDSTGELF
j_gene: TRBJ2-5; abundance: once; v_gene: TRBV5-1; d_gene: .; CDR3aa: ASSLEAGGETQY
j_gene: TRBJ1-1; abundance: .; v_gene: TRBV6-2/TRBV6-3; d_gene: .; CDR3aa: ASSEYRDGDTEAF